In this sample, the clone carrying this T cell receptor (beta chain) turned up many times. Produced via immunoSEQ multiplex PCR; TCRdb's table is partial and in-frame only. Of some 150,000 clones listed, 89% are singletons. The data originate from a study of blood T cell repertoires in COVID-19. V lost 6 bases and J lost 3, with 11 bases in between. The germline CDR1 and CDR2 sequences are MNHEY and SVGAGI. This CDR3 has 13 residues. The rearrangement links TRBV6-5 to TRBJ1-1, with D perhaps TRBD1 (6 bases). The sample comprised peripheral blood. The sequence was obtained from a human donor in a cohort sampled during active COVID-19. CDR3 DNA sequence: TGTGCCAGCAGGACGGACAGATACACTGAAGCTTTCTTT. Its protein product is CASRTDRYTEAFF.